A selection of T cell receptor beta chains follows, all from one sample in a study of radiotherapy plus CTLA-4 blockade in lung cancer. Using immunoSEQ multiplex PCR, the repertoire was profiled, and TCRdb retains in-frame clones only, with some absent. This table has about 80,000 clones, 84% appearing once. The sample in question was peripheral blood, obtained from a patient treated with radiotherapy plus ipilimumab. Receptor source: a human donor with non-small cell lung cancer who had stable disease on radiotherapy plus ipilimumab. Each CDR3 is given with its conserved first and last residue. Fields, in order: D gene, J gene, clone size, V gene, CDR3 DNA, CDR3 protein. The D gene is left open where the match is weak. Only some rows state a clone size, as once, few, many or a class for expanded clones.

D: NA
J: TRBJ1-3
size: NA
V: TRBV7-2
DNA: TGTGCCAGCAGCTACCGGGACTCTGGAAACACCATATATTTT
CDR3: CASSYRDSGNTIYF

D: NA
J: TRBJ2-7
size: few
V: TRBV28
DNA: TGTGCCAGCAGTCCCGGACCTTACGAGCAGTACTTC
CDR3: CASSPGPYEQYF

D: TRBD2
J: TRBJ2-2
size: NA
V: TRBV19
DNA: TGTGCCAGTAGTTCCGGGACTAGCCGGAACACCGGGGAGCTGTTTTTT
CDR3: CASSSGTSRNTGELFF

D: NA
J: TRBJ2-2
size: NA
V: TRBV21-1
DNA: TGTGCCAGCAGCACGAAGACAGCCTTCATAAACACCGGGGAGCTGTTTTTT
CDR3: CASSTKTAFINTGELFF

D: TRBD1
J: TRBJ1-5
size: once
V: TRBV29-1
DNA: TGCAGCGTTGGGACAGGGATTAACAATCAGCCCCAGCATTTT
CDR3: CSVGTGINNQPQHF

D: NA
J: TRBJ2-2
size: once
V: TRBV5-1
DNA: TGCGCCAGCAGCTTAAGTCAGGGAAACACCGGGGAGCTGTTTTTT
CDR3: CASSLSQGNTGELFF

D: TRBD1
J: TRBJ2-5
size: NA
V: TRBV7-2
DNA: TGTGCCAGCAGCCCGGACAGGGGGCTCGTTTCAGAGACCCAGTACTTC
CDR3: CASSPDRGLVSETQYF

D: NA
J: TRBJ1-2
size: once
V: TRBV29-1
DNA: TGCAGCGTTGACGTTGATGGCTACACCTTC
CDR3: CSVDVDGYTF

D: NA
J: TRBJ1-2
size: NA
V: TRBV28
DNA: TGTGCCAGCAGTTTATTGATGAGCCCTCTTGGCTACACCTTC
CDR3: CASSLLMSPLGYTF

D: TRBD1
J: TRBJ2-7
size: NA
V: TRBV19
DNA: TGTGCCAGTAGTATCGACCGGGACAGGGGTTCCTACGAGCAGTACTTC
CDR3: CASSIDRDRGSYEQYF

D: NA
J: TRBJ1-2
size: few
V: TRBV5-1
DNA: TGCGCCAGCAGCCAGGTGGGGGGCGACTATGGCTACACCTTC
CDR3: CASSQVGGDYGYTF